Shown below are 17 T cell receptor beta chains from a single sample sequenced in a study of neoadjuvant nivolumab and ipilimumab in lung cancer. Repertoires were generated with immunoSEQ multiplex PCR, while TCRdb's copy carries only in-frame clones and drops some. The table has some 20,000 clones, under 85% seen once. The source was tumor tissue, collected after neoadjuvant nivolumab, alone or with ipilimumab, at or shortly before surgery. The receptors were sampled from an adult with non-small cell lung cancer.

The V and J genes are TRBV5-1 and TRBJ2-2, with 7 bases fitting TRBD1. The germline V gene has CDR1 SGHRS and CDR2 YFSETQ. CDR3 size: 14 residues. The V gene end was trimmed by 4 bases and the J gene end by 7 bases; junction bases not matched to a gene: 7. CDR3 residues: CASSIRQGDGELFF. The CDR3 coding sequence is TGCGCCAGCAGCATTCGACAGGGCGACGGGGAGCTGTTTTTT.

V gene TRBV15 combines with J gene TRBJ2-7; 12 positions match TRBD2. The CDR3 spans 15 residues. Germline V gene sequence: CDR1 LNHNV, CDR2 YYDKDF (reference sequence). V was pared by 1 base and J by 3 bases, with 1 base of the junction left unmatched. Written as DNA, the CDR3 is TGTGCCACCAGCAGAGTGGGACTAGCGGGCTACGAGCAGTACTTC. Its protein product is CATSRVGLAGYEQYF.

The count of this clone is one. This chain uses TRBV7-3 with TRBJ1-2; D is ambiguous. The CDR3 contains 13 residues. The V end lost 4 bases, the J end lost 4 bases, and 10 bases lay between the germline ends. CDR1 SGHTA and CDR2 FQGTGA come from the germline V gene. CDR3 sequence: CASSSGSGYGYTF. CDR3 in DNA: TGTGCCAGCAGCTCCGGGTCGGGCTATGGCTACACCTTC.

The CDR3 coding sequence is TGTGCCAGCAGCCCGATACCATCTTACTACGAGCAGTACTTC. It translates to CASSPIPSYYEQYF. The J gene is TRBJ2-7, the V gene TRBV7-8, with D uncertain. Between the trimmed V and J ends, which lost 5 bases and 3 bases, there was a span of 14 bases. The CDR3 consists of 14 residues. The germline V gene encodes CDR1 SGHVS and CDR2 FQNEAQ.

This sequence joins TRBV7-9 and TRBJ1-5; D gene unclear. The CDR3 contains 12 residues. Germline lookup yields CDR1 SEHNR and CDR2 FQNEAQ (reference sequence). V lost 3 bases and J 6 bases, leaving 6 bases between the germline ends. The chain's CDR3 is CASSFGSQPQHF. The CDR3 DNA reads TGTGCCAGCAGCTTTGGAAGTCAGCCCCAGCATTTT.

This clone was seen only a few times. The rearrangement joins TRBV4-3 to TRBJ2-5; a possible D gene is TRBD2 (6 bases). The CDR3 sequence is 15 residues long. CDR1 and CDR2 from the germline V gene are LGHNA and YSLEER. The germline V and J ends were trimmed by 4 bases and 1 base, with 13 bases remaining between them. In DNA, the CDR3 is TGCGCCAGCAGCCGATCCGCGGGGCCCCAAGAGACCCAGTACTTC. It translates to CASSRSAGPQETQYF.

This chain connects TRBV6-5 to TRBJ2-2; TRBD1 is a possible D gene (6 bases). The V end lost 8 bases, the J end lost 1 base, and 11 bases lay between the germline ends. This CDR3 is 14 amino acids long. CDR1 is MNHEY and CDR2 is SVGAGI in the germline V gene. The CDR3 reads CASLRTENTGELFF. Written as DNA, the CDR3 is TGTGCCAGCCTTAGGACAGAGAACACCGGGGAGCTGTTTTTT.

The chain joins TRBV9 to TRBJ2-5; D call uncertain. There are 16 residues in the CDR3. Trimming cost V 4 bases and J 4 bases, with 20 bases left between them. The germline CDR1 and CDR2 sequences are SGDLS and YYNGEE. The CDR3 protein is CASSKGGVGSGETQYF. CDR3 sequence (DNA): TGTGCCAGCAGCAAAGGCGGTGTAGGGTCAGGAGAGACCCAGTACTTC.

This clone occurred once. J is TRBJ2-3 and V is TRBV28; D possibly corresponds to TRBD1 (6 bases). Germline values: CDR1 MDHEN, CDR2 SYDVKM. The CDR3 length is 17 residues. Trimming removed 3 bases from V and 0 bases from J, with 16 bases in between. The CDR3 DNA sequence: TGTGCCAGCAGTTTCCTCGGACAGTACTCTAGCACAGATACGCAGTATTTT. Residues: CASSFLGQYSSTDTQYF.

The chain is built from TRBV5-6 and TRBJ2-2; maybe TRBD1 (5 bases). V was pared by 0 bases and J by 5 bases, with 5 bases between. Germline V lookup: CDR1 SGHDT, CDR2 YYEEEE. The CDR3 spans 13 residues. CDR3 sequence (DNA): TGTGCCAGCAGCTTGGGACAGACCGGGGAGCTGTTTTTT. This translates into CASSLGQTGELFF.

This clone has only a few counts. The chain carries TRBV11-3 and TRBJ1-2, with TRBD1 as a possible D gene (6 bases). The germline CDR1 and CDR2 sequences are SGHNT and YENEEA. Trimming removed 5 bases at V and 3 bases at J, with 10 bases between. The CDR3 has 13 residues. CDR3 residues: CASSQGNDYGYTF. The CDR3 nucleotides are TGTGCCAGCAGCCAGGGGAACGACTATGGCTACACCTTC.

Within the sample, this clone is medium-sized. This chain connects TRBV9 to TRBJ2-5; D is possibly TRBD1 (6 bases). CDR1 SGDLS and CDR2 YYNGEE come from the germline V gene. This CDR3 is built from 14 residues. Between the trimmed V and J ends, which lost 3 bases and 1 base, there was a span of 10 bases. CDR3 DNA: TGTGCCAGCAGCGCCAGGGGTGGCCAAGAGACCCAGTACTTC. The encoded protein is CASSARGGQETQYF.

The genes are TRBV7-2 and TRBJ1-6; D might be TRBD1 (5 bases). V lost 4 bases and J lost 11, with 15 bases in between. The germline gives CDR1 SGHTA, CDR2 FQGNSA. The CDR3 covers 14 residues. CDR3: CASSSWGGLAPLHF. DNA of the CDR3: TGTGCCAGCAGCTCCTGGGGGGGACTGGCACCCCTCCACTTT.

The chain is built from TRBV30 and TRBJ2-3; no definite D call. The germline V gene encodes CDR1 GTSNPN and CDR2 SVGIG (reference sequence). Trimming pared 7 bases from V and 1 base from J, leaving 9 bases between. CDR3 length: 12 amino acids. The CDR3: CASGRRTDTQYF. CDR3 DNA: TGTGCCTCCGGACGACGCACAGATACGCAGTATTTT.

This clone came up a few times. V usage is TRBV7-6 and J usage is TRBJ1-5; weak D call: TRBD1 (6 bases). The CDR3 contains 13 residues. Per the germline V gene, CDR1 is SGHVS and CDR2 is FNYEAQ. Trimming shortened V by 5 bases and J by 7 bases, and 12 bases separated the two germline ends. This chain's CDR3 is CASSLQGGQPQHF. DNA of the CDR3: TGTGCCAGCAGCCTACAGGGAGGACAGCCCCAGCATTTT.

In DNA, the CDR3 is TGTGCCAGTAGCCCATCAGGGGCCTCCTACAATGAGCAGTTCTTC. Its translation is CASSPSGASYNEQFF. This sequence joins TRBV19 and TRBJ2-1; perhaps TRBD1 as D (6 bases). This CDR3 region has 15 residues. CDR1 is LNHDA and CDR2 is SQIVND in the germline V gene (reference sequence). The ends were cut back, 6 bases at V and 0 bases at J, with 12 bases in the middle.

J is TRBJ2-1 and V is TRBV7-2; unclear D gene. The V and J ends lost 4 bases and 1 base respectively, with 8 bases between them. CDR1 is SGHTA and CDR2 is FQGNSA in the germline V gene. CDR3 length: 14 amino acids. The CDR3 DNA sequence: TGTGCCAGCAGCTCATACGGGTCCTACAATGAGCAGTTCTTC. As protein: CASSSYGSYNEQFF.